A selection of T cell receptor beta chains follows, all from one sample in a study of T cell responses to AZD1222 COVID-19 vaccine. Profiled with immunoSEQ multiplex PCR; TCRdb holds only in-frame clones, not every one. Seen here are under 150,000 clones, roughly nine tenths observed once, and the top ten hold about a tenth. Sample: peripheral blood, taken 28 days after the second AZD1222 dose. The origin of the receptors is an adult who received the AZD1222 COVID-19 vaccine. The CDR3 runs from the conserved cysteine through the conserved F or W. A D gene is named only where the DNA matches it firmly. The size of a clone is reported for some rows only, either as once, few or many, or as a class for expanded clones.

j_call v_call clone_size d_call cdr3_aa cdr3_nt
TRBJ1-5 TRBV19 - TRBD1 CASKGQTHQPQHF TGTGCCAGTAAGGGACAGACCCATCAGCCCCAGCATTTT
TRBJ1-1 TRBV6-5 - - CASSYAWNTEAFF TGTGCCAGCAGCTACGCCTGGAACACTGAAGCTTTCTTT
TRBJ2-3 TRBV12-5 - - CASGLVLRQTISTDTQYF TGTGCTAGTGGTTTGGTACTAAGGCAGACAATAAGCACAGATACGCAGTATTTT
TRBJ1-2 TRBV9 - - CASTRSNPNYGYTF TGTGCCAGCACTAGGAGCAACCCTAACTATGGCTACACCTTC
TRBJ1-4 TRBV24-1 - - CATSDQTSEKLFF TGTGCCACCAGTGACCAGACATCTGAAAAACTGTTTTTT
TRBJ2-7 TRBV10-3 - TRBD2 CAISDSPGLAGGYEQYF TGTGCCATCAGTGATTCCCCGGGACTAGCGGGGGGCTACGAGCAGTACTTC
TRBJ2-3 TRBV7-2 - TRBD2 CASSLRIGGAVDTQYF TGTGCCAGCAGCTTAAGGATCGGGGGGGCTGTAGATACGCAGTATTTT
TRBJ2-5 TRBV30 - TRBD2 CACLGLAGGPQETQYF TGTGCCTGCCTGGGACTAGCGGGAGGGCCACAAGAGACCCAGTACTTC
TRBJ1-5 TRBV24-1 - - CATREGSNQPQHF TGTGCCACCAGGGAGGGAAGCAATCAGCCCCAGCATTTT
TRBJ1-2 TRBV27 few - CASSFIPPPLTF TGTGCCAGCAGTTTTATCCCACCTCCCCTCACCTTC
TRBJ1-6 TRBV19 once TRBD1 CASSPTGVESPLHF TGTGCCAGTAGCCCTACAGGGGTGGAATCACCCCTCCACTTT
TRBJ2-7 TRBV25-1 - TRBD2 CASSEFFTSGLYEQYF TGTGCCAGCAGTGAATTTTTCACTAGCGGACTCTACGAGCAGTACTTC
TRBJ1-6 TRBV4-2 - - CASSQDGAGRFSPLHF TGTGCCAGCAGCCAAGATGGGGCGGGAAGGTTTTCACCCCTCCACTTT
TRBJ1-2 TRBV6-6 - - CASSYERGYTF TGTGCCAGCAGTTACGAGAGGGGCTACACCTTC
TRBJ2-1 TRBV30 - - CAWELVREEQFF TGTGCCTGGGAGTTAGTAAGGGAGGAGCAGTTCTTC
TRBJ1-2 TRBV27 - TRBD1 CASSLSGQGHGYTF TGTGCCAGCAGTTTATCAGGACAGGGTCATGGCTACACCTTC
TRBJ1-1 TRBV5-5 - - CASSPGTSNTEAFF TGTGCCAGCAGCCCCGGGACCAGTAACACTGAAGCTTTCTTT
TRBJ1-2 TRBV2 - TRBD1 CASSQGQQYYDYGYTF TGTGCCAGCAGTCAGGGACAGCAGTACTATGACTATGGCTACACCTTC
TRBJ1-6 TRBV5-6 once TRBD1 CASSLGGTAPNSPLHF TGTGCCAGCAGCTTGGGAGGGACAGCCCCTAATTCACCCCTCCACTTT
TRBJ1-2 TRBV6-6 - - CASSSQVGYGYTF TGTGCCAGCAGTTCTCAGGTCGGGTATGGCTACACCTTC
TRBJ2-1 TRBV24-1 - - CATSDAAGPTYNEQFF TGTGCCACCAGTGATGCAGCGGGTCCTACCTACAATGAGCAGTTCTTC
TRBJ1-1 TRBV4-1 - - CASSQDRVWTEAFF TGCGCCAGCAGCCAAGACAGGGTATGGACTGAAGCTTTCTTT
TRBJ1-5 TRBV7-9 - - CASSLVGSNQPQHF TGTGCCAGCAGCTTAGTGGGCAGTAATCAGCCCCAGCATTTT
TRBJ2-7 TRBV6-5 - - CASSPGQNYEQYF TGTGCCAGCAGTCCGGGACAAAACTACGAGCAGTACTTC
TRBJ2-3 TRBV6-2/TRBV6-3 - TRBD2 CASSRTSIADTQYF TGTGCCAGCAGCCGGACTAGCATCGCAGATACGCAGTATTTT
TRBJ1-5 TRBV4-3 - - CASSQAVRGRNQPQHF TGCGCCAGCAGCCAAGCCGTAAGGGGTCGCAATCAGCCCCAGCATTTT
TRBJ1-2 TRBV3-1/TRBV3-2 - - CASSLWTETNYGYTF TGTGCCAGCAGCCTTTGGACGGAGACTAACTATGGCTACACCTTC
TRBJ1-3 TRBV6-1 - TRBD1 CASSDRTGTGNTIYF TGTGCCAGCAGTGATCGGACAGGAACTGGAAACACCATATATTTT
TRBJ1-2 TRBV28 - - CASSPEGPYGYTF TGTGCCAGCAGCCCCGAGGGCCCTTATGGCTACACCTTC
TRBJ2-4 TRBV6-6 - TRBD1 CASSADRDMNSIQYF TGTGCCAGCAGTGCGGACAGGGATATGAATAGCATTCAGTACTTC
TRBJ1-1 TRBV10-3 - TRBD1 CAISQQGASTEAFF TGTGCCATCAGTCAACAGGGGGCGAGCACTGAAGCTTTCTTT
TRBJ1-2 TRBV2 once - CASSEAQGLGGYTF TGTGCCAGCAGTGAAGCACAGGGTTTAGGGGGCTACACCTTC
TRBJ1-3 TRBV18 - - CASSPVSGTLSSGNTIYF TGTGCCAGCTCACCAGTCTCAGGAACGCTCAGCTCTGGAAACACCATATATTTT
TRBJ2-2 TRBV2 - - CASDGTANTGELFF TGTGCCAGCGACGGGACGGCGAACACCGGGGAGCTGTTTTTT
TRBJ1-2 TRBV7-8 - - CASSSKGGEVRGYTF TGTGCCAGCAGCTCTAAAGGGGGGGAAGTGAGAGGCTACACCTTC
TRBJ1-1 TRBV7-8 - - CASSLTLANTEAFF TGTGCCAGCAGCTTAACCCTTGCGAACACTGAAGCTTTCTTT
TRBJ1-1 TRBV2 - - CASSGKGGSTEAFF TGTGCCAGCAGCGGGAAGGGGGGCAGCACTGAAGCTTTCTTT
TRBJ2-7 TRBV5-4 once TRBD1 CASSTGTVSYEQYF TGTGCCAGCAGCACGGGGACAGTCTCCTACGAGCAGTACTTC
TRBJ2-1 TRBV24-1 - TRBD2 CATSVVRGDEQFF TGTGCCACCAGTGTAGTACGGGGGGATGAGCAGTTCTTC
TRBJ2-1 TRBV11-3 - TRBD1 CASSSQGDNEQFF TGTGCCAGCAGCTCGCAGGGGGACAATGAGCAGTTCTTC
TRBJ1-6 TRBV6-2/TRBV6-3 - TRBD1 CASSSRTGEASPLHF TGTGCCAGCAGTTCTCGGACAGGGGAGGCTTCACCCCTCCACTTT
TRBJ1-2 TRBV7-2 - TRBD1 CASSLAQRTGGLYYGYTF TGTGCCAGCAGCTTAGCGCAGCGGACAGGGGGGCTTTACTATGGCTACACCTTC
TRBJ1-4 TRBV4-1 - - CASSLLGPLNEKLFF TGCGCCAGCAGCCTCTTGGGTCCGCTTAATGAAAAACTGTTTTTT
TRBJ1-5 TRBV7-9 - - CASSLADYNQPQHF TGTGCCAGCAGCTTAGCCGACTACAATCAGCCCCAGCATTTT
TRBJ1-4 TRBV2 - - CASRGLTNEKLFF TGTGCCAGCAGGGGACTTACTAATGAAAAACTGTTTTTT
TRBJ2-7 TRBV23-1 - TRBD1 CASPSALPRDRGRWEQYF TGCGCCAGCCCCAGTGCCCTCCCCCGGGACAGGGGGCGCTGGGAGCAGTACTTC
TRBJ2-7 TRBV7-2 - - CASSLGGANSYEQYF TGTGCCAGCAGCTTAGGGGGCGCGAACTCCTACGAGCAGTACTTC
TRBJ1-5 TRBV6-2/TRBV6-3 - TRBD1 CASSPGQPNHQPQHF TGTGCCAGCAGTCCGGGACAGCCCAACCATCAGCCCCAGCATTTT
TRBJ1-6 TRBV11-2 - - CASSFQYNSPLHF TGTGCCAGCAGCTTCCAGTATAATTCACCCCTCCACTTT
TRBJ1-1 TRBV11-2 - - CASSLIYPEAFF TGTGCCAGCAGCTTAATTTATCCTGAAGCTTTCTTT
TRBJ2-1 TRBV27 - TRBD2 CASSFGGSSYNEQFF TGTGCCAGCAGTTTCGGCGGGAGCTCCTACAATGAGCAGTTCTTC
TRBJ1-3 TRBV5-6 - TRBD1 CASSPGQGTGNTIYF TGTGCCAGCAGCCCGGGACAGGGGACAGGAAACACCATATATTTT
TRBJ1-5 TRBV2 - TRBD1 CASSEQGVGNQPQHF TGTGCCAGCAGTGAACAGGGGGTCGGCAATCAGCCCCAGCATTTT
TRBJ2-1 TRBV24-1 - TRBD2 CATSDATSGGNEQFF TGTGCCACCAGTGATGCTACTAGCGGGGGGAATGAGCAGTTCTTC
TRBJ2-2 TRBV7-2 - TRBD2 CASSPLVAGGVESGELFF TGTGCCAGCAGCCCACTGGTGGCGGGGGGTGTCGAGTCCGGGGAGCTGTTTTTT